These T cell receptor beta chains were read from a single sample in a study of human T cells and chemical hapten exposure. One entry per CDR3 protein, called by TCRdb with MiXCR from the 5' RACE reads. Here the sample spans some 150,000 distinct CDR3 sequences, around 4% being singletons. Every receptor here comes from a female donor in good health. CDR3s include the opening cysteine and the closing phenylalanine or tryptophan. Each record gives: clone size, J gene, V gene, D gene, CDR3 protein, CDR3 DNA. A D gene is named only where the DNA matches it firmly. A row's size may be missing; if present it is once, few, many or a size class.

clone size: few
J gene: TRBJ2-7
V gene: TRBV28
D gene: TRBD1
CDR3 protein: CASTGSRIKQSYEQYF
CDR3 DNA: TGTGCCTCGACAGGGAGTCGTATAAAACAAAGCTACGAGCAGTACTTC

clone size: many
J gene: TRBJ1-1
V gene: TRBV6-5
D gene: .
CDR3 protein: CASNTPAGDTEAFF
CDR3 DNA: TGTGCCAGCAACACTCCGGCAGGCGACACTGAAGCTTTCTTT

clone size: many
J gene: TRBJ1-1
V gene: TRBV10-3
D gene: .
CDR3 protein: CAIRENTEAFF
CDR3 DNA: TGTGCCATCAGGGAGAACACTGAAGCTTTCTTT

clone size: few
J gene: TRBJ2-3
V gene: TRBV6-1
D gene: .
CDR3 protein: CASSSGQGGGDTQYF
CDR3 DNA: TGTGCCAGCAGTTCCGGACAGGGAGGGGGAGATACGCAGTATTTT

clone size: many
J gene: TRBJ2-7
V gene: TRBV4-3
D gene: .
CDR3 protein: CASSQDGGGLSYEQYF
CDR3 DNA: TGCGCCAGCAGCCAGGACGGGGGAGGCCTCTCCTACGAGCAGTACTTC

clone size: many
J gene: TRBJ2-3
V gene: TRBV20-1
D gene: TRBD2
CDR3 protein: CSASLPASGGAGTDTQYF
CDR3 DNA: TGCAGTGCAAGCCTTCCAGCGAGCGGGGGGGCAGGTACAGATACGCAGTATTTT

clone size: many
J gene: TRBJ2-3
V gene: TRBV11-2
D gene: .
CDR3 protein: CASYRGLTDTQYF
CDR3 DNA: TGTGCCAGCTACCGCGGACTAACAGATACGCAGTATTTT

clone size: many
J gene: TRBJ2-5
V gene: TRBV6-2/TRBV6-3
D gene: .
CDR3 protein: CASSFAGDHQETQYF
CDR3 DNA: TGTGCCAGCAGTTTTGCAGGGGACCATCAAGAGACCCAGTACTTC

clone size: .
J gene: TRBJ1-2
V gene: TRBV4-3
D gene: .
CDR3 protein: CASSQEWGFGGDTF
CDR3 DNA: TGCGCCAGCAGCCAAGAGTGGGGGTTCGGTGGCGACACCTTC

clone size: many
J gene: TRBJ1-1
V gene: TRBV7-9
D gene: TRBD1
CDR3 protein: CAARHRGMNTEAFF
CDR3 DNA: TGTGCCGCCAGGCACAGGGGAATGAACACTGAAGCTTTCTTT

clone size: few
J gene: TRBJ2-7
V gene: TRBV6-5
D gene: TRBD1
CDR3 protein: CASGTGGYEQYF
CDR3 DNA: TGTGCCAGTGGGACAGGGGGGTACGAGCAGTACTTC